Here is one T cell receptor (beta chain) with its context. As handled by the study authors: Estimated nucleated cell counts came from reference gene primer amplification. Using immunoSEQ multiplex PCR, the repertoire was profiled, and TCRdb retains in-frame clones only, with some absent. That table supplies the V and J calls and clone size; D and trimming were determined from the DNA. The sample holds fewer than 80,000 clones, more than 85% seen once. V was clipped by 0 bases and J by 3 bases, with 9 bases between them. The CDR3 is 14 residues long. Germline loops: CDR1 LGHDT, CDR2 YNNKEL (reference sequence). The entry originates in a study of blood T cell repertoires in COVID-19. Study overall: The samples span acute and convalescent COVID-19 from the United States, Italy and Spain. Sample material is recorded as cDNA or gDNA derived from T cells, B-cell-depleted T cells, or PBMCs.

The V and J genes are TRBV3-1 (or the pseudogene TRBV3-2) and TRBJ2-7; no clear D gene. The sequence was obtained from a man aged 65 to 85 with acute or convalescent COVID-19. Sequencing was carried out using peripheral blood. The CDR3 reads CASSQDGFLYEQYF. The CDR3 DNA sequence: TGTGCCAGCAGCCAAGACGGTTTTCTCTACGAGCAGTACTTC.